Below, 23 T cell receptor beta chains from the same sample are listed, as sequenced in a study of CD8+ T cells in alopecia areata. Sequencing relied on a cDNA template that was reverse transcribed from extracted RNA. TCRdb's copy holds only in-frame clones and misses some; the assay was immunoSEQ multiplex PCR. The sample holds 150,000 to 200,000 clones, 50% to 60% seen once. Specimen: CD4+ T cells sorted from blood. Source of these receptors: a human donor in good health.

The chain recombines TRBV4-2 with TRBJ2-7, with TRBD2 as a possible D gene (5 bases). The CDR3 totals 14 residues. Per the germline V gene, CDR1 is LGHNA and CDR2 is YNFKEQ. V was trimmed by 0 bases and J by 7 bases, leaving 13 bases between them. CDR3 in amino acids: CASSQEAAPGEQYF. The CDR3 coding sequence is TGTGCCAGCAGCCAAGAAGCGGCCCCCGGGGAGCAGTACTTC.

The rearrangement uses TRBV9 and TRBJ1-5; D ambiguous. The CDR3 totals 14 residues. Trimming stripped 0 bases from V and 2 bases from J, with 6 bases between. Germline V gene sequence: CDR1 SGDLS, CDR2 YYNGEE. The CDR3 bases are TGTGCCAGCAGCGTAGACCCAGGCAATCAGCCCCAGCATTTT. Amino acids: CASSVDPGNQPQHF.

This clone was detected a few times. The V call is TRBV29-1, the J call TRBJ1-1; D is uncertain. The CDR3 extends over 13 amino acids. V dropped 2 bases and J dropped 4 bases, with 11 bases sitting between them. Germline CDR1 SQVTM, CDR2 ANQGSEA. CDR3 nucleotides: TGCAGCGTTGAACCAAGTAGAGGCACTGAAGCTTTCTTT. The encoded protein is CSVEPSRGTEAFF.

The chain carries TRBV29-1 and TRBJ2-7; 9 bases align to TRBD1. The CDR3 is made up of 13 amino acids. CDR1 is SQVTM and CDR2 is ANQGSEA in the germline V gene. The junction had 3 bases not matched to a gene; V was cut back by 3 bases and J by 3 bases. The CDR3 here is CSVEDRGRYEQYF. The CDR3 region has the DNA TGCAGCGTTGAGGACAGGGGCCGCTACGAGCAGTACTTC.

The chain has TRBV20-1 and TRBJ1-1; D is uncertain. Trimming took 5 bases from V and 11 from J, leaving 15 bases between them. The CDR3 loop spans 11 amino acids. Per the germline V gene, CDR1 is DFQATT and CDR2 is SNEGSKA (reference sequence). The CDR3 sequence: CSAVLLVSAFF. The CDR3 coding sequence is TGCAGTGCTGTACTCTTGGTCTCGGCTTTCTTT.

This clone has more than one count but fewer than ten. J is TRBJ2-1 and V is TRBV5-1, with a weak D call TRBD2 (5 bases). The CDR3 loop spans 15 amino acids. Deletions cut 4 bases from V and 0 bases from J, with 11 bases between. Germline assignment: CDR1 SGHRS and CDR2 YFSETQ. In DNA form, the CDR3 reads TGCGCCAGCAGCACAGCGGACCTCTCCTACAATGAGCAGTTCTTC. It is translated as CASSTADLSYNEQFF.

This chain uses TRBV9 with TRBJ2-1; D is uncertain. This CDR3 spans 13 amino acids. Germline CDR1 and CDR2: SGDLS and YYNGEE. V lost 8 bases, J lost 6 bases, and 15 bases lay in between. As DNA, the CDR3 is TGTGCCAGTTCGTTAGCACCCATCAATGAGCAGTTCTTC. This sequence encodes CASSLAPINEQFF.

The chain carries TRBV2 and TRBJ2-1; 8 bases map to TRBD2. CDR1 is SNHLY, CDR2 FYNNEI, per germline. The CDR3 sequence is 13 residues long. J was trimmed by 5 bases and V by 11 bases; bases with no gene match: 8. CDR3 in DNA: TGTGCCGAAGGAACTAGCGGCAACAATGAGCAGTTCTTC. Translating it yields CAEGTSGNNEQFF.

The chain recombines TRBV7-9 with TRBJ2-2, with 9 bases identical to TRBD2. The CDR3 has 17 residues. CDR1 and CDR2 (germline): SEHNR, FQNEAQ (reference sequence). After removal of 6 bases from V and 1 base from J, the junction contained 9 bases not matched to a gene. CDR3 sequence: CASRFDRLAENTGELFF. In DNA, the CDR3 is TGTGCCAGCAGGTTCGACCGACTAGCGGAGAACACCGGGGAGCTGTTTTTT.

This clone was seen only a few times. The rearrangement uses TRBV29-1 and TRBJ2-5; TRBD1 aligns across 7 bases. This CDR3 is built from 12 residues. V shed 3 bases, J shed 7 bases, and the junction held 5 bases outside the gene matches. CDR1 SQVTM and CDR2 ANQGSEA come from the germline V gene. CDR3 coding DNA: TGCAGCGTTGAGCGTCAGGGGGTGACCCAGTACTTC. Amino acids: CSVERQGVTQYF.

This clone was found a few times. The V call is TRBV2, the J call TRBJ2-6; 9 bases are shared with TRBD1. The J segment lost 0 bases and the V segment lost 5 bases, leaving 11 bases of the junction unmatched. Germline CDR1 reads SNHLY; CDR2 reads FYNNEI. The CDR3 length is 19 residues. In nucleotides, the CDR3 is TGTGCCAGCAGTTTCGTTCCGGGACAGGGCCTCTCTGGGGCCAACGTCCTGACTTTC. Amino acid sequence: CASSFVPGQGLSGANVLTF.

This clone was detected only a few times. This sequence joins TRBV7-9 and TRBJ1-2, with 9 nucleotides matching TRBD1. V dropped 0 bases and J dropped 7; count of bases not matched to a gene: 0. Germline CDR1 is SEHNR and CDR2 is FQNEAQ (reference sequence). This CDR3 comprises 13 residues. CDR3: CASSLADRGGYTF. The CDR3 coding sequence is TGTGCCAGCAGCTTAGCGGACAGGGGTGGCTACACCTTC.

The V gene is TRBV20-1, the J gene TRBJ2-3, with D hard to call. There are 11 residues in the CDR3. Germline CDR1 is DFQATT and CDR2 is SNEGSKA (reference sequence). V dropped 4 bases and J dropped 4 bases, with 6 bases sitting between them. The CDR3 reads CSAIASDTQYF. The CDR3 bases are TGCAGTGCTATTGCCTCAGATACGCAGTATTTT.

V usage is TRBV5-1 and J usage is TRBJ2-3; 8 bases map to TRBD2. The CDR3 covers 15 residues. Losses at the gene ends were 0 bases for V and 3 bases for J; bases not matched to a gene: 3. Per the germline V gene, CDR1 is SGHRS and CDR2 is YFSETQ. In DNA form, the CDR3 reads TGCGCCAGCAGCTTGGGTAGCGGGACGACAGATACGCAGTATTTT. This sequence encodes CASSLGSGTTDTQYF.

This clone was counted between two and nine times. The rearrangement links TRBV9 to TRBJ2-7; D may be TRBD1 or TRBD2 (5 bases each). Trimming cost V 4 bases and J 2 bases, with 13 bases left between them. From germline, CDR1 is SGDLS and CDR2 YYNGEE. The CDR3 is 14 amino acids. The CDR3: CASSNGQGPYEQYF. The CDR3 bases are TGTGCCAGCAGCAACGGTCAGGGACCCTACGAGCAGTACTTC.

The genes are TRBV2 and TRBJ2-7; 11 bases match TRBD2. The V gene's germline CDR1 is SNHLY and CDR2 FYNNEI. V was pared by 4 bases and J by 7 bases, with 6 bases of the junction left unmatched. The CDR3 is made up of 14 amino acids. CDR3 region: CASSGISGRGEQYF. The CDR3, as DNA: TGTGCCAGCAGTGGGATTAGCGGGAGGGGTGAGCAGTACTTC.

A few counts support this clone. The V gene is TRBV19, the J gene TRBJ2-3; possibly TRBD2 for D (6 bases). This CDR3 is built from 13 residues. The V end lost 8 bases, the J end lost 1 base, and 10 bases lay between the germline ends. The germline V gene encodes CDR1 LNHDA and CDR2 SQIVND (reference sequence). The CDR3 loop reads CASGQRGTDTQYF. CDR3 coding DNA: TGTGCCAGTGGCCAGCGGGGCACAGATACGCAGTATTTT.

The genes are TRBV5-4 and TRBJ1-1; no firm D call. This CDR3 is built from 15 residues. The V gene lost 6 bases and the J gene lost 0 bases, with 15 bases spanning the gap. From germline, CDR1 is SGHNT and CDR2 YYREEE (reference sequence). The CDR3 loop reads CASTRTVDMNTEAFF. DNA for the CDR3: TGTGCCAGCACCAGGACGGTCGACATGAACACTGAAGCTTTCTTT.

This clone has just a few counts. Other nucleotide sequences in the sample specify the same CDR3. The chain is built from TRBV29-1 and TRBJ2-7; 7 nucleotides agree with TRBD1. The CDR3 has 11 residues. Germline assignment: CDR1 SQVTM and CDR2 ANQGSEA. Trimming at V came to 7 bases and at J to 5 bases, leaving 5 bases not matched to a gene. The CDR3 sequence is CSARTGNEQYF. The CDR3 nucleotides are TGCAGCGCTCGGACAGGCAACGAGCAGTACTTC.

This clone was observed a handful of times. This CDR3 reads CASSFGGTSGSNEQFF. The CDR3 DNA reads as TGTGCCAGCAGTTTCGGAGGGACTAGCGGGAGCAATGAGCAGTTCTTC. The rearrangement joins TRBV28 to TRBJ2-1; 14 positions agree with TRBD2. Trimming removed 3 bases from V and 6 bases from J; junction bases left unmatched: 4. The CDR3 extends over 16 amino acids. Per germline, CDR1 MDHEN and CDR2 SYDVKM.

V and J are TRBV27 and TRBJ1-1; D gene ambiguous. CDR3 size: 13 residues. Trimming left V 6 bases short and J 0 bases short, with 8 bases between. The germline V gene has CDR1 MNHEY and CDR2 SMNVEV (reference sequence). The DNA for the CDR3 is TGTGCCAGCAGCTTTTCCCTGAACACTGAAGCTTTCTTT. Translated, it gives CASSFSLNTEAFF.

The J gene is TRBJ2-3, the V gene TRBV10-1, with D tentatively TRBD1 (6 bases). Trimming shortened V by 3 bases and J by 2 bases, and 9 bases separated the two germline ends. The CDR3 extends over 14 amino acids. Germline-derived CDR1 and CDR2 are WNHNN and SYGVQD (reference sequence). The CDR3 DNA follows: TGCGCCAGCAGTGATGGACAGATCACAGATACGCAGTATTTT. Amino acids: CASSDGQITDTQYF.

This rearrangement joins TRBV5-1 to TRBJ1-2; no clear D gene. This CDR3 has 13 residues. Deletions cut 2 bases from V and 4 bases from J, with 9 bases between. Looked up from germline, CDR1 is SGHRS and CDR2 is YFSETQ. CDR3 nucleotides: TGCGCCAGCAGCTTCCCCGGCAGCTATGGCTACACCTTC. Translated: CASSFPGSYGYTF.